The text below deals with one T cell receptor beta chain. Produced via immunoSEQ multiplex PCR; TCRdb's table is partial and in-frame only. The sample holds about 290,000 clones, 86% seen once. V shed 5 bases and J 5 bases; nucleotides not matched to a gene: 7. This CDR3 spans 15 amino acids. Germline assignment: CDR1 SGHTS and CDR2 YDEGEE. These data belong to a study of blood T cell repertoires in COVID-19. The chain recombines TRBV5-8 with TRBJ1-5; 10 bases align to TRBD1. The material sequenced was peripheral blood. This TCR was recovered from a woman in her twenties or thirties with active or convalescent COVID-19. The CDR3 DNA is TGTGCCAGCAGACCCCGGGACAGGGGAGATCAGCCCCAGCATTTT. Translation gives CASRPRDRGDQPQHF.